This is a list of T cell receptor beta chains from one sample in a study of brain T cells in children with intractable seizures. The method was immunoSEQ multiplex PCR; TCRdb's version includes in-frame clones alone and lacks a portion of them. The data contain roughly 120,000 clones, 85% to 95% of them singletons. The sequencing used peripheral blood, collected at surgery. Source of these receptors: a boy in the first two years of life with hemimegalencephaly and intractable seizures. Both conserved end residues are part of each CDR3. A D gene is named only where the DNA matches it firmly. Rows give clone size only sometimes, using once, few, many, or a class for an expanded clone.

CATSQGPFGPLHF | TGTGCCACCTCACAGGGTCCCTTTGGACCCCTCCACTTT | - | TRBJ1-6 | TRBV28 | -
CASSEGRWTEAFF | TGTGCCAGCAGTGAAGGGAGGTGGACTGAAGCTTTCTTT | - | TRBJ1-1 | TRBV28 | -
CASRPTVYNSPLHF | TGTGCCAGCAGACCGACAGTCTATAATTCACCCCTCCACTTT | - | TRBJ1-6 | TRBV27 | -
CASSLVGLKGPNEKLFF | TGCGCCAGCAGCTTGGTAGGATTGAAGGGCCCTAATGAAAAACTGTTTTTT | - | TRBJ1-4 | TRBV5-1 | -
CASSLYGTGIYEQYF | TGTGCCAGCAGCTTGTACGGGACAGGGATCTACGAGCAGTACTTC | TRBD1 | TRBJ2-7 | TRBV7-8 | -
CASTALGGLASGELFF | TGTGCCAGCACCGCCCTTGGGGGACTAGCGTCCGGGGAGCTGTTTTTT | TRBD2 | TRBJ2-2 | TRBV27 | -
CASLPGPQTGGESNQPQHF | TGTGCCAGCCTCCCCGGCCCTCAAACAGGGGGCGAGAGCAATCAGCCCCAGCATTTT | - | TRBJ1-5 | TRBV21-1 | once
CASSISTAYNEQFF | TGTGCCAGTAGTATAAGTACCGCCTACAATGAGCAGTTCTTC | - | TRBJ2-1 | TRBV19 | -
CASSPTLPGIQYF | TGTGCCAGCAGCCCGACGCTCCCTGGGATTCAGTACTTC | - | TRBJ2-4 | TRBV5-4 | -
CASSRDFQETQYF | TGCGCCAGCAGCCGGGACTTCCAAGAGACCCAGTACTTC | - | TRBJ2-5 | TRBV5-1 | once
CASSHGQGGMTEAFF | TGCGCCAGCAGCCACGGACAGGGGGGCATGACTGAAGCTTTCTTT | TRBD1 | TRBJ1-1 | TRBV5-1 | -
CASSPMDREGTEAFF | TGTGCCAGCAGTCCTATGGACAGGGAGGGCACTGAAGCTTTCTTT | TRBD1 | TRBJ1-1 | TRBV28 | few
CASSLRFPSHEQYF | TGTGCCAGCAGCTTGAGGTTCCCCAGTCACGAGCAGTACTTC | - | TRBJ2-7 | TRBV5-6 | -
CSASPGLAGPRTDTQYF | TGCAGTGCTAGTCCGGGACTAGCGGGTCCCCGCACAGATACGCAGTATTTT | TRBD2 | TRBJ2-3 | TRBV20-1 | -
CASSIVTGPGELFF | TGTGCCAGTAGTATTGTAACAGGGCCCGGGGAGCTGTTTTTT | - | TRBJ2-2 | TRBV19 | -
CASSLDSTGLKEQYF | TGTGCCAGCAGTCTCGATTCGACAGGGTTGAAGGAGCAGTACTTC | TRBD1 | TRBJ2-7 | TRBV27 | -
CASSQQGYEQYF | TGTGCCAGCAGCCAACAGGGGTACGAGCAGTACTTC | TRBD1 | TRBJ2-7 | TRBV6-5 | -
CALKGAPNYGYTF | TGTGCCTTGAAGGGGGCACCGAACTATGGCTACACCTTC | TRBD1 | TRBJ1-2 | TRBV30 | -
CASQPSGIPPYEQYF | TGCGCCAGCCAACCCAGCGGGATACCTCCCTACGAGCAGTACTTC | TRBD2 | TRBJ2-7 | TRBV5-1 | once
CASSQKQGPTYEQYF | TGTGCCAGCAGCCAGAAACAGGGGCCCACCTACGAGCAGTACTTC | TRBD1 | TRBJ2-7 | TRBV7-9 | -
CASSLALDRVVYNEQFF | TGTGCCAGCAGCTTAGCCCTTGACAGGGTGGTCTACAATGAGCAGTTCTTC | TRBD1 | TRBJ2-1 | TRBV7-2 | -
CASSFRGRYEQYF | TGTGCCAGCAGCTTCAGGGGGCGATACGAGCAGTACTTC | TRBD1 | TRBJ2-7 | TRBV7-9 | -
CASTPRGSADTQYF | TGTGCCAGCACCCCCAGGGGGAGCGCAGATACGCAGTATTTT | TRBD1 | TRBJ2-3 | TRBV5-4 | -
CASSPSTGLTNQPQHF | TGTGCCAGCAGTCCTTCGACAGGCCTTACCAATCAGCCCCAGCATTTT | - | TRBJ1-5 | TRBV28 | once
CASSLGGTQAAGNTIYF | TGCGCCAGCAGCTTGGGAGGGACACAGGCAGCTGGAAACACCATATATTTT | - | TRBJ1-3 | TRBV5-1 | -
CAISEDRETGELFF | TGTGCCATCAGTGAGGACAGGGAAACCGGGGAGCTGTTTTTT | TRBD1 | TRBJ2-2 | TRBV10-3 | -
CSVGNTGELFF | TGCAGCGTTGGGAACACCGGGGAGCTGTTTTTT | - | TRBJ2-2 | TRBV29-1 | few
CASSQESGIYNEQFF | TGCGCCAGCAGCCAAGAGAGTGGGATCTACAATGAGCAGTTCTTC | - | TRBJ2-1 | TRBV4-1 | -
CASSPGGSTQYF | TGTGCCAGCAGCCCAGGGGGATCTACGCAGTATTTT | TRBD1 | TRBJ2-3 | TRBV11-2 | -
CASSLGGGPDGYTF | TGTGCCAGCAGCTTGGGTGGGGGACCGGATGGCTACACCTTC | - | TRBJ1-2 | TRBV5-4 | -
CASSQGQLTGNTIYF | TGTGCCAGCAGCCAAGGGCAGCTGACTGGAAACACCATATATTTT | - | TRBJ1-3 | TRBV3-1/TRBV3-2 | -
CASSQDLNSPLHF | TGTGCCAGCAGCCAGGACTTAAATTCACCCCTCCACTTT | - | TRBJ1-6 | TRBV12-3/TRBV12-4 | -
CASDETTGGYGYTF | TGCGCCAGTGACGAAACGACAGGGGGCTATGGCTACACCTTC | TRBD1 | TRBJ1-2 | TRBV5-1 | -
CASSLAARQFRGNTQYF | TGTGCCAGCAGCTTGGCCGCTCGACAGTTTAGGGGGAATACGCAGTATTTT | - | TRBJ2-3 | TRBV5-6 | -
CASGTSGDEQFF | TGCGCCAGCGGGACTAGTGGGGATGAGCAGTTCTTC | TRBD2 | TRBJ2-1 | TRBV10-1 | -
CASSLLPTSGSGDTQYF | TGTGCCAGCAGCTTGCTCCCGACTAGCGGGAGTGGGGATACGCAGTATTTT | TRBD2 | TRBJ2-3 | TRBV11-3 | -
CASSLPKDRGRTGELFF | TGTGCCAGCAGCTTACCCAAGGACAGGGGGCGCACCGGGGAGCTGTTTTTT | TRBD1 | TRBJ2-2 | TRBV7-9 | -
CASSFSGSSYNEQFF | TGCGCCAGCAGCTTTAGCGGGAGCTCCTACAATGAGCAGTTCTTC | TRBD2 | TRBJ2-1 | TRBV5-1 | -
CASSARGGGNEQYF | TGTGCCAGCAGCGCGAGAGGAGGGGGGAACGAGCAGTACTTC | - | TRBJ2-7 | TRBV9 | few
CASSSSSDEQFF | TGTGCCAGCAGTTCGTCAAGCGATGAGCAGTTCTTC | - | TRBJ2-1 | TRBV27 | -
CASNRRPYEQYF | TGTGCCAGCAACCGTCGGCCCTACGAGCAGTACTTC | - | TRBJ2-7 | TRBV2 | -
CASSRVLLAGDNEQFF | TGTGCCAGCAGCCGAGTGCTCCTAGCGGGGGACAATGAGCAGTTCTTC | TRBD2 | TRBJ2-1 | TRBV7-9 | -
CAPPSRGANTGELFF | TGTGCCCCCCCAAGTCGCGGGGCGAACACCGGGGAGCTGTTTTTT | - | TRBJ2-2 | TRBV10-3 | -
CASSLRGQSYGYTF | TGCGCCAGCAGCTTGCGGGGACAGAGCTATGGCTACACCTTC | TRBD1 | TRBJ1-2 | TRBV5-1 | -
CASSLGLAGGHHPQETQYF | TGTGCCAGCAGTTTGGGACTAGCGGGAGGGCACCACCCTCAAGAGACCCAGTACTTC | TRBD2 | TRBJ2-5 | TRBV27 | medium-sized
CAWSPPGGLVNNEQFF | TGTGCCTGGAGTCCTCCGGGGGGGTTAGTGAACAATGAGCAGTTCTTC | TRBD2 | TRBJ2-1 | TRBV30 | -
CASSQRRAGEKLFF | TGTGCCAGCAGCCAACGCAGGGCGGGAGAAAAACTGTTTTTT | - | TRBJ1-4 | TRBV3-1/TRBV3-2 | -
CASSVGGVNTEAFF | TGTGCCAGCAGCGTTGGAGGGGTGAACACTGAAGCTTTCTTT | - | TRBJ1-1 | TRBV9 | -
CASSLFPRTSGYEQYF | TGTGCCAGCAGCTTATTCCCGAGGACTAGCGGATACGAGCAGTACTTC | TRBD2 | TRBJ2-7 | TRBV7-2 | -
CASSLSRGGNTIYF | TGTGCCAGCAGTTTATCCCGTGGGGGAAACACCATATATTTT | - | TRBJ1-3 | TRBV28 | -
CASSLSTGNEQYF | TGTGCCAGCAGCCTATCAACAGGGAACGAGCAGTACTTC | - | TRBJ2-7 | TRBV7-3 | -
CASSWDRGYEQYF | TGTGCCAGCAGCTGGGACAGGGGGTACGAGCAGTACTTC | TRBD1 | TRBJ2-7 | TRBV7-7 | -